This TCR beta chain was identified during a study of vaccination effects on CD4 cells after COVID-19. Across the study: Sampling occurred 16 days and one week pre-vaccination in two convalescent patients.

Sequencing used immunoSEQ multiplex PCR; TCRdb keeps in-frame clones, though not all of them. The sample shows more than 20,000 clones, roughly 69% of them seen only once. In the ViraFEST assay, antigen-specific CD4+ clonotypes were identified by expansion after peptide-pool stimulation. Isolating CD4+ T cells followed 9 to 10 days of culture. Convalescent patients had PCR-confirmed SARS-CoV-2 infection between March and December 2020. Wells each received 1.8 million or so PBMC, cultured with around 9.6 IU/ml IL-2 and 8.5 to 10 ug/ml peptides. Cultures received IL-2 medium that replaced half the medium on days 3 and 7. As concerns this clone: The antigen is not known.

The CDR3 length is 13 residues. V lost 6 bases and J 1 base, leaving 9 bases between the germline ends. Germline assignment: CDR1 SGHTA and CDR2 FQGNSA. The origin of this receptor is a human donor who had a prior SARS-CoV-2 infection. The starting material was CD4+ T cells from PBMCs cultured with SARS-CoV-2 spike peptides, obtained before COVID-19 vaccination. The chain employs TRBV7-2 and TRBJ1-1; D perhaps matches TRBD1 (6 bases). CDR3 region: CASREQGNTEAFF. Here the CDR3 DNA reads TGTGCCAGCAGAGAACAGGGGAACACTGAAGCTTTCTTT.